This T cell receptor (beta chain) comes out of a study of blood T cell repertoires in COVID-19. Study-level information: Samples came from the United States, Italy and Spain, spanning acute and convalescent COVID-19.

In germline, CDR1 is SGHTA, CDR2 FQGTGA. This CDR3 has 13 residues. V was shortened by 5 bases and J by 6 bases, with 13 bases between the two germline ends. This clone was seen a handful of times. Assay used: immunoSEQ multiplex PCR; TCRdb lists only in-frame clones, some missing. The sample has 250,000 to 300,000 clones, roughly 80% seen once. The J gene is TRBJ2-5, the V gene TRBV7-3, with D perhaps matching TRBD2 (6 bases). The specimen sequenced was PBMCs or T cells enriched from blood (not recorded which). The TCR originated in a man aged 40-55 years who had been exposed to COVID-19. The CDR3 nucleotides read TGTGCCAGCAGCCGTGCGGCGGGAAAGACCCAGTACTTC. Protein sequence: CASSRAAGKTQYF.